These 25 T cell receptor beta chains originate from one sample sequenced in a study of T cells in Graves' hyperthyroidism and ophthalmopathy. RNA transcripts served as the template for amplifying TCR beta CDR3 regions. Initially, a first-round RT-PCR of the TCR CDR3 employed the HTBI primer set. TCRdb ran MiXCR on the multiplex PCR reads and lists one entry per CDR3 protein. Among 490,000 or so distinct CDR3 sequences, around a fifth were seen once, and the ten largest hold roughly 49%. The sample comprised blood. The source of these receptors is a woman in her 70s with Graves' ophthalmopathy.

This clonotype was counted a few times. The chain uses TRBV20-1 and TRBJ2-1; 10 nucleotides match TRBD2. CDR1 DFQATT and CDR2 SNEGSKA come from the germline V gene (reference sequence). CDR3 length: 16 residues. V was clipped by 3 bases and J by 7 bases; unmatched bases: 12. The CDR3 DNA is TGCAGTGCTAGTCCTAGCGGGAGATTATGGCGAAATGAGCAGTTCTTC. Its translation: CSASPSGRLWRNEQFF.

The V and J genes are TRBV6-2 or TRBV6-3 and TRBJ1-4; 10 bases are a match to TRBD1. The V and J ends lost 5 bases and 8 bases, in that order; junction bases with no gene match: 11. Germline-derived CDR1 and CDR2 are MNHEY and SVGEGT. This CDR3 is built from 16 residues. Here the CDR3 DNA reads TGTGCCAGCAGTGTTCGGGGGACAGGGGTAAAGGAAAAACTGTTTTTT. This translates into CASSVRGTGVKEKLFF.

The chain uses TRBV5-1 and TRBJ2-3; 15 bases agree with TRBD2. Germline assignment: CDR1 SGHRS and CDR2 YFSETQ. This CDR3 has 17 residues. V trimming: 4 bases; J trimming: 5 bases; junction bases outside the gene matches: 8. The CDR3 bases are TGCGCCAGCAGCCCGCGGACTAGCGGGAGGGCCGGAGATACGCAGTATTTT. Amino acid sequence: CASSPRTSGRAGDTQYF.

This clonotype was seen only a few times. V usage is TRBV30 and J usage is TRBJ2-5; D call uncertain. Germline V gene data show CDR1 as GTSNPN and CDR2 as SVGIG (reference sequence). Trimming shortened V by 5 bases and J by 7 bases, and 17 bases separated the two germline ends. This CDR3 is 13 amino acids long. The CDR3 DNA reads TGTGCCTGGGAAAGGACCCCCCCATCGACCCAGTACTTC. Translating gives CAWERTPPSTQYF.

V gene TRBV30 combines with J gene TRBJ1-6; maybe TRBD1 (5 bases). The CDR3 is made up of 13 amino acids. V was cut by 5 bases and J by 4 bases, with 9 bases left in between. Germline V gene sequence: CDR1 GTSNPN, CDR2 SVGIG (reference sequence). CDR3 in DNA: TGTGCCTGGGCCGGGGCATATAATTCACCCCTCCACTTT. Translating it yields CAWAGAYNSPLHF.

This clonotype showed up just a few times. This chain links TRBV7-2 with TRBJ1-2; TRBD1 matches at 7 bases. The CDR3 runs to 12 residues. V shed 5 bases and J 7 bases; nucleotides not matched to a gene: 4. Germline lookup yields CDR1 SGHTA and CDR2 FQGNSA. CDR3 sequence (DNA): TGTGCCAGCAGCCCGCGACAGGGTGGCTACACCTTC. Residues: CASSPRQGGYTF.

The chain employs TRBV9 and TRBJ1-1; D is perhaps TRBD1 (5 bases). This CDR3 region has 13 residues. Trimming left V 0 bases short and J 7 bases short, with 10 bases between. Germline loops: CDR1 SGDLS, CDR2 YYNGEE. DNA for the CDR3: TGTGCCAGCAGCGTAGCTGTCCAGGGTGAAGCTTTCTTT. The encoded protein is CASSVAVQGEAFF.

This sequence joins TRBV6-4 and TRBJ2-2; TRBD2 agrees at 7 bases. V lost 5 bases to trimming and J lost 2 bases; unmatched junction nucleotides: 8. This CDR3 spans 16 amino acids. Germline V gene sequence: CDR1 MRHNA, CDR2 SNTAGT. The CDR3, as DNA: TGTGCCAGCAGTAAACTAGCGTTCCCTAACACCGGGGAGCTGTTTTTT. Protein: CASSKLAFPNTGELFF.

This chain links TRBV6-9 with TRBJ1-1; no definite D call. Trimming cost V 3 bases and J 5 bases, with 10 bases left between them. The CDR3 is made up of 13 amino acids. Germline V gives CDR1 MNHGY, CDR2 SVAAGI. CDR3 coding DNA: TGTGCCAGCAGTTACTACGTCCGTACTGAAGCTTTCTTT. Encoded protein: CASSYYVRTEAFF.

This clonotype showed up just a few times. This chain connects TRBV20-1 to TRBJ2-2, with 7 bases fitting TRBD1. Germline CDR1 DFQATT, CDR2 SNEGSKA (reference sequence). The CDR3 totals 16 residues. The J segment lost 1 base and the V segment lost 0 bases, leaving 5 bases of the junction unmatched. The chain's CDR3 is CSAREKTGVNTGELFF. The CDR3 bases are TGCAGTGCTAGAGAAAAAACAGGGGTGAACACCGGGGAGCTGTTTTTT.

This clonotype has ten or more counts. The rearrangement links TRBV6-1 to TRBJ2-3; possibly TRBD2 for D (6 bases). Germline-derived CDR1 and CDR2 are MNHNS and SASEGT. Trimming removed 7 bases at V and 2 bases at J, with 19 bases between. The CDR3 sequence is 16 residues long. CDR3 loop: CASNLLTGAPTDTQYF. In nucleotides, the CDR3 is TGTGCCAGCAACCTTTTAACGGGAGCCCCCACAGATACGCAGTATTTT.

The chain links TRBV6-1 to TRBJ2-4; the D gene is possibly TRBD2 (6 bases). The germline V gene encodes CDR1 MNHNS and CDR2 SASEGT. Trimming pared 4 bases from V and 2 bases from J, leaving 9 bases between. This CDR3 comprises 14 residues. Here the CDR3 DNA reads TGTGCCAGCAGTGTTGGGGGGTCCAAAAACATTCAGTACTTC. It encodes CASSVGGSKNIQYF.

For this clonotype: A read error may produce the germline difference seen at one junction end. This chain joins TRBV7-3 and TRBJ1-1; no definite D call. The CDR3 is made up of 13 amino acids. Germline V CDR1 and CDR2: SGHTA, FQGTGA. The CDR3 is CAGSFQGNTEAFF. CDR3 nucleotides: TGTGCCGGCAGCTTCCAAGGGAACACTGAAGCTTTCTTT.

The V and J genes are TRBV12-5 and TRBJ1-6; D might be TRBD1 (6 bases). With 2 bases removed from V and 12 bases from J, the gap between germline ends came to 26 bases. This CDR3 comprises 18 residues. Germline CDR1 LGHNT, CDR2 FRNRAP. Written as DNA, the CDR3 is TGTGCTAGTGGTTTGACAGGGTGGAACGGTAGGAAATTGGAACCCCTCCACTTT. Translated, it gives CASGLTGWNGRKLEPLHF.

This clonotype was observed a handful of times. The chain carries TRBV5-1 and TRBJ2-1, with 10 bases identical to TRBD1. CDR1 is SGHRS, CDR2 YFSETQ, per germline. V gave up 4 bases and J gave up 4 bases; unmatched junction bases: 5. CDR3 size: 15 residues. The CDR3 coding sequence is TGCGCCAGCAGCAAGGGACAGGGGAGGTACAATGAGCAGTTCTTC. It is translated as CASSKGQGRYNEQFF.

The V and J genes are TRBV7-9 and TRBJ2-4; D unresolved. The CDR3 loop spans 11 amino acids. Per germline, CDR1 SEHNR and CDR2 FQNEAQ (reference sequence). V gave up 4 bases and J gave up 11 bases, with 9 bases separating them. The CDR3 coding sequence is TGTGCCAGCAGCTCAGGCGAACTTCAGTACTTC. Translation: CASSSGELQYF.

The rearrangement links TRBV3-1 to TRBJ1-2, with D perhaps TRBD1 (5 bases). The CDR3 covers 11 residues. Looked up from germline, CDR1 is LGHDT and CDR2 is YNNKEL (reference sequence). Trimming stripped 2 bases from V and 7 bases from J, with 5 bases between. The CDR3 protein is CASSQQGGYTF. Written as DNA, the CDR3 is TGTGCCAGCAGCCAACAGGGTGGCTACACCTTC.

The chain combines TRBV7-8 with TRBJ1-1; D perhaps matches TRBD1 (5 bases). The CDR3 is 16 amino acids. V was cut by 5 bases and J by 1 base, with 17 bases left in between. Germline V CDR1 and CDR2: SGHVS, FQNEAQ. The CDR3 coding sequence is TGTGCCAGCAGCCTCCTCCCCGGGGGTTCGAACACTGAAGCTTTCTTT. Residues: CASSLLPGGSNTEAFF.

This clonotype was picked up many times. This rearrangement joins TRBV6-1 to TRBJ1-1; D not resolved. The V end lost 7 bases, the J end lost 9 bases, and 15 bases lay between the germline ends. The CDR3 has 12 residues. Germline loops: CDR1 MNHNS, CDR2 SASEGT. The DNA of the CDR3 is TGTGCCAGCATCGGTGGAGGGCAGAAAGCTTTCTTT. Its translation: CASIGGGQKAFF.

This clonotype has just a few counts. The V gene is TRBV6-1, the J gene TRBJ2-1; unclear D gene. The CDR3 sequence is 14 residues long. Trimming took 6 bases from V and 0 from J, leaving 9 bases between them. Germline loops: CDR1 MNHNS, CDR2 SASEGT. CDR3 nucleotides: TGTGCCAGCAGAGAATATAGCTCCTACAATGAGCAGTTCTTC. The encoded protein is CASREYSSYNEQFF.

The chain employs TRBV5-1 and TRBJ2-7; 11 bases line up with TRBD2. CDR3 length: 17 residues. Trimming cost V 2 bases and J 4 bases; bases outside gene matches: 11. Germline CDR1 and CDR2: SGHRS and YFSETQ. CDR3 in amino acids: CASSFLPTGTSGYEQYF. CDR3 bases: TGCGCCAGCAGCTTTCTCCCCACCGGGACTAGCGGTTACGAGCAGTACTTC.

This clonotype was detected a few times. J is TRBJ2-5 and V is TRBV7-2; 13 nucleotides match TRBD2. CDR1 and CDR2 (germline): SGHTA, FQGNSA. This CDR3 has 18 residues. Trimming cost V 7 bases and J 7 bases; bases outside gene matches: 18. The chain's CDR3 is CASTERGTSGNYWGTQYF. DNA for the CDR3: TGTGCCAGCACCGAAAGGGGGACTAGCGGGAATTACTGGGGGACCCAGTACTTC.

V is TRBV20-1 and J is TRBJ2-7; no firm D call. Germline V gives CDR1 DFQATT, CDR2 SNEGSKA (reference sequence). This CDR3 has 14 residues. V was cut by 5 bases and J by 5 bases, with 19 bases left in between. CDR3 in amino acids: CSALTGRTRHEQYF. In DNA form, the CDR3 reads TGCAGTGCTCTAACCGGACGCACGAGGCACGAGCAGTACTTC.

This clonotype was recorded at least ten times. The chain carries TRBV7-2 and TRBJ1-1; D not resolved. The V and J ends lost 6 bases and 1 base respectively, with 9 bases between them. The CDR3 has 13 residues. The germline gives CDR1 SGHTA, CDR2 FQGNSA. In nucleotides, the CDR3 is TGTGCCAGCAGGCCACCTAGGAACACTGAAGCTTTCTTT. This gives the protein CASRPPRNTEAFF. The full variable domain, completed using reference TRBV7-2 and TRBJ1-1, is GAGVSQSPSNKVTEKGKDVELRCDPISGHTALYWYRQSLGQGLEFLIYFQGNSAPDKSGLPSDRFSAERTGGSVSTLTIQRTQQEDSAVYLCASRPPRNTEAFFGQGTRLTVV.

This clonotype was recorded a few times. This sequence joins TRBV7-9 and TRBJ2-7, with 11 bases fitting TRBD2. This CDR3 region has 14 residues. V was clipped by 5 bases and J by 6 bases; unmatched bases: 6. In germline, CDR1 is SEHNR, CDR2 FQNEAQ (reference sequence). CDR3 coding DNA: TGTGCCAGCAGCAAACTAGCGGGAGACACCGAGCAGTACTTC. This gives the protein CASSKLAGDTEQYF.